The 29 T cell receptor beta chains listed next were all sequenced from one sample in a study of control samples from healthy donors and cancer patients. Profiling relied on immunoSEQ multiplex PCR, and the TCRdb table lists in-frame clones only, not all of them. The sample includes approximately 100,000 clones, 85% to 90% seen only once; the top ten take 14%. Sequences were obtained from blood. Source of these receptors: a man aged 30-40 years in good health.

This chain connects TRBV24-1 to TRBJ2-5; possible D gene TRBD2, 5 bases. The CDR3 sequence is 11 residues long. Trimming cost V 9 bases and J 5 bases, with 9 bases left between them. The germline V gene encodes CDR1 KGHDR and CDR2 SFDVKD. In nucleotides, the CDR3 is TGTGCCACCTCTAGGAGGGAGACCCAGTACTTC. Its translation is CATSRRETQYF.

The CDR3 reads CASSLPGQVHEQYF. The CDR3 nucleotides are TGTGCCAGCAGCTTACCCGGACAGGTCCACGAGCAGTACTTC. The J gene is TRBJ2-7, the V gene TRBV11-3; 7 nucleotides match TRBD1. CDR3 length equals 14 residues. With 2 bases clipped from V and 5 bases from J, the junction kept 6 bases outside the gene matches. Germline-derived CDR1 and CDR2 are SGHNT and YENEEA.

Points on this clone: Other DNA sequences of this sample code for an identical CDR3. The chain employs TRBV24-1 and TRBJ2-1; the match to TRBD2 covers 8 bases. The V segment lost 1 base and the J segment 0 bases; nucleotides outside the gene matches: 1. This CDR3 region has 16 residues. Germline CDR1 is KGHDR and CDR2 is SFDVKD. This CDR3 is CATSDLRGGSYNEQFF. Written as DNA, the CDR3 is TGTGCCACCAGTGATTTACGGGGGGGCTCCTACAATGAGCAGTTCTTC.

The rearrangement joins TRBV7-2 to TRBJ1-5, with D hard to call. CDR1 SGHTA and CDR2 FQGNSA come from the germline V gene. The V end lost 3 bases, the J end lost 7 bases, and 7 bases lay between the germline ends. This CDR3 is built from 12 residues. The CDR3 DNA sequence: TGTGCCAGCAGCTTGAGGGCCCAGCCCCAGCATTTT. It translates to CASSLRAQPQHF.

The sample holds a few counts of this clone. The chain is built from TRBV7-9 and TRBJ2-1; 14 bases map to TRBD2. With 9 bases clipped from V and 4 bases from J, the junction kept 11 bases outside the gene matches. Germline CDR1 reads SEHNR; CDR2 reads FQNEAQ (reference sequence). The CDR3 has 17 residues. The CDR3 reads CASRTSGRFLSYNEQFF. The CDR3 DNA reads as TGTGCCAGTAGGACTAGCGGGAGGTTCCTCTCTTACAATGAGCAGTTCTTC.

V gene TRBV7-2 combines with J gene TRBJ2-7; 11 positions agree with TRBD2. The CDR3 runs to 16 residues. The germline CDR1 and CDR2 sequences are SGHTA and FQGNSA. V shed 1 base, J shed 6 bases, and the junction held 8 bases outside the gene matches. CDR3 sequence: CASSLGGTSGIPEQYF. The CDR3 DNA reads TGTGCCAGCAGCTTAGGGGGGACTAGCGGAATCCCCGAGCAGTACTTC.

CDR3 nucleotides: TGTGCCAGCAGCCAAGACAGGGGGCGCGGAAAACTGTTTTTT. This encodes CASSQDRGRGKLFF. V usage is TRBV3-1 (or the pseudogene TRBV3-2) and J usage is TRBJ1-4, with 8 bases fitting TRBD1. The germline gives CDR1 LGHDT, CDR2 YNNKEL (reference sequence). V shed 0 bases and J 10 bases; nucleotides not matched to a gene: 4. The CDR3 covers 14 residues.

The chain couples TRBV27 to TRBJ1-1; a weak D match, TRBD1 (6 bases). V was shortened by 6 bases and J by 10 bases, with 21 bases between the two germline ends. The CDR3 contains 14 residues. Germline V gives CDR1 MNHEY, CDR2 SMNVEV (reference sequence). Written as DNA, the CDR3 is TGTGCCAGCAGAACGGCAGGGGATGGCAGTTTAGCTTTCTTT. It encodes CASRTAGDGSLAFF.

The chain combines TRBV28 with TRBJ2-7, with TRBD1 matching 7 bases. Germline assignment: CDR1 MDHEN and CDR2 SYDVKM. V lost 4 bases and J lost 3; bases outside the gene matches: 15. This CDR3 has 17 residues. The CDR3 region has the DNA TGTGCCAGCAGTTCGCTCCTCGGGACAGTTGAGAGCTACGAGCAGTACTTC. Translation gives CASSSLLGTVESYEQYF.

This clone appeared a single time. The V call is TRBV27, the J call TRBJ2-3; maybe TRBD1 (5 bases). Germline-derived CDR1 and CDR2 are MNHEY and SMNVEV (reference sequence). V lost 5 bases and J 6 bases, leaving 9 bases between the germline ends. This CDR3 spans 12 amino acids. The CDR3 DNA is TGTGCCAGCAGTCAAGGGGTGGATACGCAGTATTTT. This gives the protein CASSQGVDTQYF.

The DNA of the CDR3 is TGTGCCAGCAGTTCATGGGGACGATCCACTGAAGCTTTCTTT. Translation: CASSSWGRSTEAFF. The chain uses TRBV6-2 or TRBV6-3 and TRBJ1-1; possibly TRBD1 for D (5 bases). The CDR3 loop spans 14 amino acids. V was shortened by 4 bases and J by 4 bases, with 13 bases between the two germline ends. Per the germline V gene, CDR1 is MNHEY and CDR2 is SVGEGT.

This sequence joins TRBV7-9 and TRBJ2-1, with 7 bases that match TRBD1. Germline loops: CDR1 SEHNR, CDR2 FQNEAQ (reference sequence). J lost 16 bases, V lost 3 bases, and 3 bases had no gene match. The CDR3 has 10 amino acids. CDR3 DNA: TGTGCCAGCAGCTTTGACAGGGCATTCTTC. Translating it yields CASSFDRAFF.

The chain employs TRBV5-6 and TRBJ2-3, with 8 bases lining up with TRBD1. Per the germline V gene, CDR1 is SGHDT and CDR2 is YYEEEE. J was trimmed by 6 bases and V by 4 bases; bases with no gene match: 7. This CDR3 contains 14 residues. The CDR3 spells CASSVGTGLDTQYF. DNA for the CDR3: TGTGCCAGCAGCGTAGGGACAGGCCTGGATACGCAGTATTTT.

The chain joins TRBV19 to TRBJ2-3; no clear D gene. The CDR3 is 11 amino acids. V lost 5 bases to trimming and J lost 10 bases, with 10 bases between them. Germline V gene sequence: CDR1 LNHDA, CDR2 SQIVND (reference sequence). CDR3 sequence: CASSPGRAQYF. CDR3 sequence (DNA): TGTGCCAGTAGTCCCGGAAGGGCGCAGTATTTT. The entire variable domain, with the rest obtained from reference TRBV19 and TRBJ2-3, is as follows: DGGITQSPKYLFRKEGQNVTLSCEQNLNHDAMYWYRQDPGQGLRLIYYSQIVNDFQKGDIAEGYSVSREKKESFPLTVTSAQKNPTAFYLCASSPGRAQYFGPGTRLTVL.

The chain is built from TRBV19 and TRBJ1-2, with a possible D match to TRBD1 (6 bases). The V gene lost 5 bases and the J gene lost 8 bases, with 21 bases spanning the gap. Germline V gives CDR1 LNHDA, CDR2 SQIVND (reference sequence). The CDR3 has 15 residues. DNA of the CDR3: TGTGCCAGTAGTTCCGGAATTAGGGGGGAAGAGGGCTACACCTTC. It yields the protein CASSSGIRGEEGYTF. The whole variable domain, filled in from reference TRBV19 and TRBJ1-2, reads DGGITQSPKYLFRKEGQNVTLSCEQNLNHDAMYWYRQDPGQGLRLIYYSQIVNDFQKGDIAEGYSVSREKKESFPLTVTSAQKNPTAFYLCASSSGIRGEEGYTFGSGTRLTVV.

The chain carries TRBV30 and TRBJ2-7; either TRBD1 or TRBD2 may fit D (5 bases each). The V end was cut by 0 bases, the J end by 7 bases, with 13 bases between. Looked up from germline, CDR1 is GTSNPN and CDR2 is SVGIG (reference sequence). The CDR3 spans 13 residues. CDR3 sequence reads: CAWSVVGVGEQYF. In DNA form, the CDR3 reads TGTGCCTGGAGTGTAGTGGGGGTCGGAGAGCAGTACTTC.

The chain recombines TRBV18 with TRBJ2-2; D is perhaps TRBD2 (6 bases). This CDR3 region has 13 residues. The V gene lost 6 bases and the J gene lost 5 bases, with 10 bases spanning the gap. CDR1 is KGHSH and CDR2 is LQKENI in the germline V gene. This CDR3 reads CASSSRETGELFF. In DNA, the CDR3 is TGTGCCAGCTCGTCACGGGAGACCGGGGAGCTGTTTTTT.

V is TRBV30 and J is TRBJ1-1, with TRBD1 as a possible D gene (5 bases). CDR1 and CDR2 (germline): GTSNPN, SVGIG (reference sequence). The CDR3 totals 12 residues. V was pared by 3 bases and J by 9 bases, with 14 bases between. In DNA, the CDR3 is TGTGCCTGGAGCCCCATGGGGGGGAAAGCTTTCTTT. It encodes CAWSPMGGKAFF.

This chain links TRBV3-1 (or the pseudogene TRBV3-2) with TRBJ2-1; no definite D call. V gave up 0 bases and J gave up 1 base, with 10 bases separating them. Germline V gene sequence: CDR1 LGHDT, CDR2 YNNKEL (reference sequence). The CDR3 extends over 16 amino acids. Written as DNA, the CDR3 is TGTGCCAGCAGCCAAGATCTGGCAGAGTCCTACAATGAGCAGTTCTTC. Translated, it gives CASSQDLAESYNEQFF.

This chain links TRBV7-6 with TRBJ1-5; 8 bases match TRBD1. The CDR3 loop spans 14 amino acids. Germline CDR1 is SGHVS and CDR2 is FNYEAQ. V shed 3 bases and J 7 bases; nucleotides not matched to a gene: 5. In DNA form, the CDR3 reads TGTGCCAGCAGCTTCGGACAGGGTGAACAGCCCCAGCATTTT. Encoded protein: CASSFGQGEQPQHF.

The V call is TRBV7-9, the J call TRBJ1-1, with D possibly matching TRBD1 (5 bases). Trimming pared 6 bases from V and 4 bases from J, leaving 24 bases between. This CDR3 is 17 amino acids long. The V gene's germline CDR1 is SEHNR and CDR2 FQNEAQ (reference sequence). The CDR3 protein is CASSQVGWDAAGTEAFF. The CDR3, as DNA: TGTGCCAGCAGTCAGGTGGGGTGGGACGCGGCCGGCACTGAAGCTTTCTTT.

The chain employs TRBV30 and TRBJ2-3; unclear D gene. The CDR3 runs 13 residues. Trimming left V 0 bases short and J 2 bases short, with 6 bases between. Germline lookup yields CDR1 GTSNPN and CDR2 SVGIG (reference sequence). The CDR3 DNA is TGTGCCTGGAGTGTAACAAACACAGATACGCAGTATTTT. Protein product: CAWSVTNTDTQYF.

The CDR3: CASSLGRDTSTDTQYF. As DNA, the CDR3 is TGTGCCAGCAGTTTGGGCCGGGACACTAGCACAGATACGCAGTATTTT. The J gene is TRBJ2-3, the V gene TRBV28; tentative D call: TRBD1 (6 bases). Looked up from germline, CDR1 is MDHEN and CDR2 is SYDVKM. The CDR3 length is 16 residues. V lost 3 bases and J lost 0, with 13 bases in between.

The J gene is TRBJ1-5, the V gene TRBV15; D is unclear. V was clipped by 7 bases and J by 6 bases, with 16 bases between them. The CDR3 runs to 14 residues. Germline V CDR1 and CDR2: LNHNV, YYDKDF (reference sequence). CDR3: CATTAATSLQPQHF. The CDR3 DNA reads TGTGCCACCACAGCCGCCACATCACTTCAGCCCCAGCATTTT.

The chain carries TRBV5-1 and TRBJ2-2; 8 nucleotides agree with TRBD2. This CDR3 spans 14 amino acids. Germline values: CDR1 SGHRS, CDR2 YFSETQ. V lost 2 bases to trimming and J lost 6 bases; unmatched junction nucleotides: 3. CDR3 in amino acids: CASSLAGVPGELFF. In DNA form, the CDR3 reads TGCGCCAGCAGCTTAGCGGGAGTGCCCGGGGAGCTGTTTTTT.

The chain recombines TRBV7-7 with TRBJ2-1; the match to TRBD2 covers 7 bases. The CDR3 spans 16 residues. V dropped 1 base and J dropped 4; count of bases not matched to a gene: 7. Per the germline V gene, CDR1 is SSHAT and CDR2 is FNYEAQ (reference sequence). The CDR3 DNA is TGTGCCAGCAGCTTAGTTCACAGCGGGAAATACAATGAGCAGTTCTTC. Translation: CASSLVHSGKYNEQFF.

This chain links TRBV29-1 with TRBJ2-4, with a possible D match to TRBD2 (5 bases). CDR1 and CDR2 (germline): SQVTM, ANQGSEA. The CDR3 has 12 residues. The V end lost 5 bases, the J end lost 6 bases, and 11 bases lay between the germline ends. CDR3: CSVLSSGNIQYF. The CDR3 nucleotides read TGCAGCGTTTTGTCCAGCGGAAACATTCAGTACTTC.

To note about this clone: Germline and junction disagree at one end, which may indicate a read error. The chain combines TRBV5-4 with TRBJ1-1; TRBD1 matches 11 bases. CDR1 and CDR2 from the germline V gene are SGHNT and YYREEE (reference sequence). There are 16 residues in the CDR3. Here the CDR3 DNA reads TGTGCCAGCAGCAGCCCGGGACAGGGGGTGAAGACTGAAGCTTTCTTT. Translated, it gives CASSSPGQGVKTEAFF. The full variable domain, completed using reference TRBV5-4 and TRBJ1-1, is ETGVTQSPTHLIKTRGQQVTLRCSSQSGHNTVSWYQQALGQGPQFIFQYYREEENGRGNFPPRFSGLQFPNYSSELNVNALELDDSALYLCASSSPGQGVKTEAFFGQGTRLTVV.

The V call is TRBV28, the J call TRBJ2-1; 13 nucleotides align to TRBD2. The germline CDR1 and CDR2 sequences are MDHEN and SYDVKM. CDR3 length: 15 residues. Trimming cost V 6 bases and J 8 bases; bases outside gene matches: 7. The CDR3 here is CASSSGTSGIYEQFF. Written as DNA, the CDR3 is TGTGCCAGCAGCTCCGGGACTAGCGGGATATATGAGCAGTTCTTC.